What follows are 26 T cell receptor beta chains derived from one specimen sequenced in a study of a mutant IDH1 vaccine in newly diagnosed glioma. These receptors' antigens are unknown. Clones were sequenced by immunoSEQ multiplex PCR, and TCRdb holds only the in-frame ones, with some missing. The repertoire includes about 62,000 clones, around 89% of them detected once, and 1.9% sits in the top ten. Time point reported: week 11, during vaccination. A single vaccine dose contained 300 ug of mutant IDH1 20-mer peptide, and topical imiquimod was used with it. The sequencing used PBMCs, collected from a glioma patient whose treatment included an IDH1 peptide vaccine. Receptor source: a man aged 40-49 years with glioma.

The genes are TRBV28 and TRBJ1-2; 8 bases fit TRBD1. This CDR3 comprises 15 residues. Germline V gene data show CDR1 as MDHEN and CDR2 as SYDVKM. J lost 0 bases, V lost 3 bases, and 3 bases had no gene match. The CDR3 region is CASSFPGGANYGYTF. In nucleotides, the CDR3 is TGTGCCAGCAGTTTCCCAGGGGGCGCTAACTATGGCTACACCTTC.

The chain recombines TRBV7-9 with TRBJ1-5; the D gene is possibly TRBD1 (5 bases). The V end lost 2 bases, the J end lost 0 bases, and 20 bases lay between the germline ends. This CDR3 is built from 19 residues. Germline CDR1 is SEHNR and CDR2 is FQNEAQ (reference sequence). The CDR3 reads CASSLIARVALYSNQPQHF. CDR3 coding DNA: TGTGCCAGCAGCTTAATCGCCAGGGTAGCCCTTTATAGCAATCAGCCCCAGCATTTT.

V and J are TRBV29-1 and TRBJ1-2; 8 bases align to TRBD1. CDR1 and CDR2 from the germline V gene are SQVTM and ANQGSEA. The CDR3 is made up of 13 amino acids. The trim removed 2 bases at V and 5 bases at J, leaving 4 bases unmatched. DNA for the CDR3: TGCAGCGTTGAACTTCAGGGGGCATATGGCTACACCTTC. The encoded protein is CSVELQGAYGYTF. Full variable domain (missing parts from reference TRBV29-1 and TRBJ1-2): SAVISQKPSRDICQRGTSLTIQCQVDSQVTMMFWYRQQPGQSLTLIATANQGSEATYESGFVIDKFPISRPNLTFSTLTVSNMSPEDSSIYLCSVELQGAYGYTFGSGTRLTVV.

The gene calls are TRBV28 and TRBJ2-1, with D unresolved. The CDR3 covers 14 residues. The germline V gene has CDR1 MDHEN and CDR2 SYDVKM. Trimming removed 5 bases at V and 12 bases at J, with 20 bases between. As DNA, the CDR3 is TGTGCCAGCAGTAATCAAAGGACGGCAATAGTGCAGTTCTTC. Amino acid sequence: CASSNQRTAIVQFF.

The genes are TRBV5-1 and TRBJ1-6; 7 nucleotides agree with TRBD1. The germline gives CDR1 SGHRS, CDR2 YFSETQ. The trim removed 4 bases at V and 7 bases at J, leaving 8 bases unmatched. The CDR3 is made up of 15 amino acids. CDR3: CASSASGTVNSPLHF. In nucleotides, the CDR3 is TGCGCCAGCAGCGCGTCCGGGACAGTCAATTCACCCCTCCACTTT.

The rearrangement joins TRBV19 to TRBJ1-2; no clear D gene. Germline CDR1 is LNHDA and CDR2 is SQIVND (reference sequence). The length of the CDR3 is 11 residues. Trimming took off 5 bases at V and 7 bases at J, with 8 bases between the two ends. The CDR3 DNA follows: TGTGCCAGTAGTTTCAAAAGTGGCTACACCTTC. Its translation is CASSFKSGYTF.

J is TRBJ2-1 and V is TRBV27; no clear D. The V gene lost 6 bases and the J gene lost 5 bases, with 8 bases spanning the gap. The CDR3 loop spans 12 amino acids. The germline gives CDR1 MNHEY, CDR2 SMNVEV (reference sequence). The CDR3 protein is CASRYLDNEQFF. DNA of the CDR3: TGTGCCAGCAGATACCTCGACAATGAGCAGTTCTTC.

V usage is TRBV14 and J usage is TRBJ1-1; D unclear. In germline, CDR1 is SGHDN, CDR2 FVKESK. The V gene lost 2 bases and the J gene lost 8 bases, with 12 bases spanning the gap. This CDR3 has 13 amino acids. The CDR3 sequence is CASSQRWQVEAFF. The DNA of the CDR3 is TGTGCCAGCAGCCAAAGGTGGCAGGTCGAAGCTTTCTTT.

The chain carries TRBV23-1 and TRBJ1-1; no definite D call. TRBV23-1 is flagged as an ORF with uncertain function. V was trimmed by 2 bases and J by 6 bases, leaving 10 bases between them. The CDR3 totals 13 residues. In DNA, the CDR3 is TGCGCCAGCAGTCAACGCAAAACCCCTGAAGCTTTCTTT. Protein: CASSQRKTPEAFF.

The V call is TRBV15, the J call TRBJ1-5, with D perhaps matching TRBD1 (5 bases). There are 15 residues in the CDR3. The germline V gene has CDR1 LNHNV and CDR2 YYDKDF (reference sequence). Between the trimmed V and J ends, which lost 1 base and 5 bases, there was a span of 12 bases. The CDR3 DNA sequence: TGTGCCACCAGCAGAGTTTGGGGGGGAGATCAGCCCCAGCATTTT. It yields the protein CATSRVWGGDQPQHF.

The chain has TRBV30 and TRBJ2-2, with D uncertain. Germline V lookup: CDR1 GTSNPN, CDR2 SVGIG (reference sequence). Between the trimmed V and J ends, which lost 1 base and 1 base, there was a span of 7 bases. CDR3 length: 14 amino acids. CDR3 sequence (DNA): TGTGCCTGGAGTGAACTCCTGAACACCGGGGAGCTGTTTTTT. Translation: CAWSELLNTGELFF.

V gene TRBV7-6 combines with J gene TRBJ2-1; 11 nucleotides line up with TRBD2. V lost 0 bases to trimming and J lost 6 bases; unmatched junction nucleotides: 4. Germline CDR1 is SGHVS and CDR2 is FNYEAQ. The CDR3 totals 16 residues. CDR3 loop: CASSLAGSGRANEQFF. CDR3 in DNA: TGTGCCAGCAGCTTAGCGGGTAGCGGGAGGGCCAATGAGCAGTTCTTC.

V gene TRBV6-4 combines with J gene TRBJ2-2; tentatively, D is TRBD1 or TRBD2 (5 bases each). V was pared by 7 bases and J by 7 bases, with 10 bases between. CDR1 is MRHNA and CDR2 is SNTAGT in the germline V gene. The CDR3 covers 12 residues. CDR3 amino acids: CASNGADGELFF. DNA for the CDR3: TGTGCCAGCAACGGGGCTGACGGGGAGCTGTTTTTT.

The J gene is TRBJ1-2, the V gene TRBV27; D may be TRBD1 (5 bases). CDR1 and CDR2 (germline): MNHEY, SMNVEV (reference sequence). Deletions cut 7 bases from V and 8 bases from J, with 32 bases between. The CDR3 is made up of 18 amino acids. The CDR3 coding sequence is TGTGCCAGCACCCTATCGGCCTGGCAACTTCACGAGAGGGGAGGCTACACCTTC. It is translated as CASTLSAWQLHERGGYTF.

This clone was picked up many times. This chain joins TRBV16 and TRBJ1-6, with 10 positions matching TRBD1. This CDR3 has 15 residues. Trimming removed 2 bases from V and 8 bases from J; junction bases left unmatched: 3. Germline values: CDR1 KGHSY, CDR2 FQNENV. The chain's CDR3 is CASSQRTGGDSPLHF. As DNA, the CDR3 is TGTGCCAGCAGCCAAAGGACAGGGGGGGATTCACCCCTCCACTTT.

The chain has TRBV9 and TRBJ2-6; maybe TRBD2 (6 bases). The germline gives CDR1 SGDLS, CDR2 YYNGEE. V shed 0 bases and J shed 0 bases, with 10 bases lying between them. This CDR3 is built from 17 residues. CDR3 protein: CASSVGRGNSGANVLTF. For the CDR3, the DNA is TGTGCCAGCAGCGTAGGCCGCGGGAACTCTGGGGCCAACGTCCTGACTTTC.

This clone was detected only once. V gene TRBV10-2 combines with J gene TRBJ2-7; possibly TRBD2 for D (6 bases). The CDR3 spans 14 residues. V dropped 0 bases and J dropped 7 bases, with 13 bases sitting between them. Germline V gene lookup returns CDR1 WSHSY and CDR2 SAAADI. The DNA of the CDR3 is TGCGCCAGCAGTGAGTCGGAGGGGTTAGGGGAGCAGTACGTC. Protein product: CASSESEGLGEQYV.

V is TRBV6-4 and J is TRBJ1-1; D not certain. V lost 3 bases and J 0 bases, leaving 5 bases between the germline ends. The germline V gene encodes CDR1 MRHNA and CDR2 SNTAGT. CDR3 length equals 13 residues. This CDR3 is CASSEDLNTEAFF. The CDR3 region has the DNA TGTGCCAGCAGTGAGGACCTGAACACTGAAGCTTTCTTT.

The V gene is TRBV9, the J gene TRBJ2-1; 10 bases agree with TRBD2. Per germline, CDR1 SGDLS and CDR2 YYNGEE. There are 16 residues in the CDR3. Germline trimming cut 2 bases from V and 9 bases from J; bases unmatched to any gene: 11. The CDR3 loop reads CASSVSLAGPHIEQFF. For the CDR3, the DNA is TGTGCCAGCAGCGTGTCACTAGCGGGGCCACACATTGAGCAGTTCTTC.

J is TRBJ2-7 and V is TRBV6-1; 8 nucleotides align to TRBD1. This CDR3 spans 14 amino acids. CDR1 and CDR2 (germline): MNHNS, SASEGT. The J segment lost 0 bases and the V segment lost 6 bases, leaving 4 bases of the junction unmatched. The CDR3 region is CASRGQGNSYEQYV. The CDR3 nucleotides read TGTGCCAGCAGAGGACAGGGAAACTCCTACGAGCAGTACGTC.

This chain uses TRBV7-2 with TRBJ2-5; 7 bases align to TRBD1. The CDR3 consists of 15 residues. Unmatched junction bases numbered 9, after V lost 6 bases and J lost 2 bases. Per the germline V gene, CDR1 is SGHTA and CDR2 is FQGNSA. CDR3 amino acids: CASSSRTGAQETQYF. CDR3 DNA sequence: TGTGCCAGCAGTTCCCGGACAGGAGCACAAGAGACCCAGTACTTC.

Remarks on this clone: Compared with germline, one end of the junction differs, possibly owing to a read error. The rearrangement links TRBV14 to TRBJ2-1; TRBD1 might be the D (5 bases). CDR3 length equals 15 residues. Germline V gives CDR1 SGHDN, CDR2 FVKESK. The CDR3 DNA follows: TGTGCCAGCAGCCAAGATTCGACAGTAGTCAATCAGCAGTTCTTC. It yields the protein CASSQDSTVVNQQFF.

The V gene is TRBV7-6, the J gene TRBJ1-2; TRBD1 matches 7 bases. The CDR3 length is 16 residues. Germline CDR1 SGHVS, CDR2 FNYEAQ. V dropped 6 bases and J dropped 8; count of bases not matched to a gene: 18. DNA of the CDR3: TGTGCCAGCAGTCTTACGGCCCACACAGGGGAGGGAGGCTACACCTTC. Its protein is CASSLTAHTGEGGYTF.

The gene calls are TRBV4-2 and TRBJ2-7, with a tentative D call TRBD1 (6 bases). This CDR3 is built from 16 residues. V dropped 1 base and J dropped 3 bases, with 16 bases sitting between them. Germline CDR1 and CDR2: LGHNA and YNFKEQ. The CDR3, as DNA: TGTGCCAGCAGCCAAGGTGCTTGGGACACAGGCTACGAGCAGTACTTC. Translation gives CASSQGAWDTGYEQYF.

In this sample, this clone turned up once. This chain uses TRBV2 with TRBJ2-5, with D possibly being TRBD1 (6 bases). The CDR3 consists of 13 residues. V gave up 5 bases and J gave up 2 bases, with 9 bases separating them. Germline-derived CDR1 and CDR2 are SNHLY and FYNNEI. This chain's CDR3 is CASSRDTQETQYF. CDR3 DNA: TGTGCCAGCAGTAGGGACACGCAAGAGACCCAGTACTTC.

V is TRBV28 and J is TRBJ1-5; the D gene is possibly TRBD1 (5 bases). V gave up 5 bases and J gave up 3 bases, with 11 bases separating them. Germline CDR1 is MDHEN and CDR2 is SYDVKM. The CDR3 totals 14 residues. DNA of the CDR3: TGTGCCAGCAGTGGGGCAGGAATCAATCAGCCCCAGCATTTT. As protein: CASSGAGINQPQHF. Combining the CDR3 with reference TRBV28 and TRBJ1-5 gives the whole variable domain DVKVTQSSRYLVKRTGEKVFLECVQDMDHENMFWYRQDPGLGLRLIYFSYDVKMKEKGDIPEGYSVSREKKERFSLILESASTNQTSMYLCASSGAGINQPQHFGDGTRLSIL.